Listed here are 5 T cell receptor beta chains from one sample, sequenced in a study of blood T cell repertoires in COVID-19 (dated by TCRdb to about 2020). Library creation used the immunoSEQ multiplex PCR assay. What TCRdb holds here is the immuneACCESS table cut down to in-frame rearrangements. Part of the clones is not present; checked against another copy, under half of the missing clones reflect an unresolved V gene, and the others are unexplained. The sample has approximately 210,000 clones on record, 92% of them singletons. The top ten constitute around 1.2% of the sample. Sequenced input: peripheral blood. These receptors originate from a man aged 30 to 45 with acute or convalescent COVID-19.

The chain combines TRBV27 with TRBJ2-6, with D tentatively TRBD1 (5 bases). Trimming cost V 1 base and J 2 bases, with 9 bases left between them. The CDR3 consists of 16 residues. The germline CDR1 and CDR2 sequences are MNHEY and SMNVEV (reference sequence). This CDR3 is CASSLLRRAGANVLTF. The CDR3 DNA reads TGTGCCAGCAGTTTATTGCGCAGGGCTGGGGCCAACGTCCTGACTTTC.

The CDR3 DNA follows: TGTGCCAGCAGCCTGGGACTTACAGATACGCAGTATTTT. Its protein product is CASSLGLTDTQYF. The rearrangement joins TRBV14 to TRBJ2-3; perhaps TRBD2 as D (6 bases). Trimming took 4 bases from V and 3 from J, leaving 8 bases between them. This CDR3 has 13 amino acids. Germline values: CDR1 SGHDN, CDR2 FVKESK.

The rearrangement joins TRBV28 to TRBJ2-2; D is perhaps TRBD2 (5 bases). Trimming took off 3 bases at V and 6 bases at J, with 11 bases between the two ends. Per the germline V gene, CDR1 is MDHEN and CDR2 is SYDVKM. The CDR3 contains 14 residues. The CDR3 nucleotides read TGTGCCAGCAGTTTCATCCAGGAGGCCGGGGAGCTGTTTTTT. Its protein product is CASSFIQEAGELFF.

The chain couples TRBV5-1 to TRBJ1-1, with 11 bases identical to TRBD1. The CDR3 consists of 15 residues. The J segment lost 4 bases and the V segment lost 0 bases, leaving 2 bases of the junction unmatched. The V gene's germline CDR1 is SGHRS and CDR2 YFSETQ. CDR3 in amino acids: CASSLGGTGGTEAFF. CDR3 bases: TGCGCCAGCAGCTTGGGTGGGACAGGGGGCACTGAAGCTTTCTTT.

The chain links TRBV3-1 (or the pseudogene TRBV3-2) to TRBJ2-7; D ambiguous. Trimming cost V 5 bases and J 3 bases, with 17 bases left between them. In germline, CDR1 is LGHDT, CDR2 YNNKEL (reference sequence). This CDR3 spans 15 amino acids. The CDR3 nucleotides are TGTGCCAGCAGCGCGACCAGGCGTTTCAACTACGAGCAGTACTTC. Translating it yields CASSATRRFNYEQYF.